These 14 T cell receptor beta chains were all obtained from the same sample, sequenced in a study of cytomegalovirus exposure and HLA in healthy donors. Amplification used 60 Vbeta primers and 13 Jbeta primers. This table comes from immunoSEQ multiplex PCR, and its TCRdb copy is limited to in-frame clones, with some not included. Here the sample spans about 90,000 clones, 60% to 80% being singletons. The sample taken for sequencing was PBMCs. Receptor source: a woman aged 45-60 years in good health and CMV-seropositive.

The CDR3 here is CASSPSRLAVLSTEFF. The CDR3 DNA follows: TGTGCCAGCAGTCCCTCCCGACTAGCGGTCCTATCGACGGAGTTCTTC. The rearrangement joins TRBV28 to TRBJ2-1, with TRBD2 matching 9 bases. This CDR3 has 16 residues. Per the germline V gene, CDR1 is MDHEN and CDR2 is SYDVKM. V lost 5 bases and J lost 14; bases outside the gene matches: 19.

The chain has TRBV5-6 and TRBJ2-7; D may be TRBD2 (5 bases). The V gene's germline CDR1 is SGHDT and CDR2 YYEEEE. With 1 base removed from V and 3 bases from J, the gap between germline ends came to 17 bases. The CDR3 covers 16 residues. The DNA of the CDR3 is TGTGCCAGCAGCTTGTTATCCGGGATTACACTCTACGAGCAGTACTTC. This codes for CASSLLSGITLYEQYF.

The chain joins TRBV10-3 to TRBJ2-5; D gene uncertain. Matching the DNA end better, TRBJ2-7 makes the J call doubtful. The CDR3 sequence is 13 residues long. Germline CDR1 and CDR2: ENHRY and SYGVKD. The chain's CDR3 is CAISESRRYEQYF. CDR3 DNA: TGTGCCATCAGTGAGTCGCGCAGGTACGAGCAGTACTTC.

DNA of the CDR3: TGCAGTCCAAGGACAGGGTACGAGCAGTACTTC. Encoded protein: CSPRTGYEQYF. The chain recombines TRBV20-1 with TRBJ2-7; TRBD1 matches 8 bases. CDR3 length: 11 amino acids. Germline CDR1 DFQATT, CDR2 SNEGSKA (reference sequence). The ends lost 8 bases at V and 4 bases at J; junction bases unmatched: 4.

This clone showed up just a few times. The chain has TRBV6-1 and TRBJ1-1; 7 nucleotides align to TRBD1. Germline V gene sequence: CDR1 MNHNS, CDR2 SASEGT. This CDR3 is built from 12 residues. V lost 6 bases, J lost 6 bases, and 4 bases stayed unmatched. CDR3 in DNA: TGTGCCAGCAGCCGGACAGGTGCTGAAGCTTTCTTT. Protein sequence: CASSRTGAEAFF.

A few counts support this clone. The V and J genes are TRBV2 and TRBJ2-2; D gene uncertain. The V and J ends lost 6 bases and 4 bases respectively, with 9 bases between them. In germline, CDR1 is SNHLY, CDR2 FYNNEI. The CDR3 extends over 13 amino acids. The CDR3 reads CASSEITTGELFF. CDR3 DNA: TGTGCCAGCAGCGAGATAACCACCGGGGAGCTGTTTTTT.

CDR3 in amino acids: CASSLRAVQETQYF. The DNA of the CDR3 is TGTGCCAGCAGTTTGAGGGCGGTCCAAGAGACCCAGTACTTC. This chain joins TRBV27 and TRBJ2-5, with D maybe TRBD2 (5 bases). CDR3 length: 14 amino acids. The germline V gene has CDR1 MNHEY and CDR2 SMNVEV (reference sequence). V was trimmed by 3 bases and J by 1 base, leaving 9 bases between them.

This clone is labeled as medium-sized. The chain is built from TRBV19 and TRBJ2-5; weak D call: TRBD1 (7 bases). V lost 8 bases, J lost 2 bases, and 21 bases lay in between. Germline-derived CDR1 and CDR2 are LNHDA and SQIVND (reference sequence). This CDR3 is built from 16 residues. CDR3 amino acids: CASYDDPGDSQETQYF. Written as DNA, the CDR3 is TGTGCCAGTTATGATGATCCGGGGGACAGTCAAGAGACCCAGTACTTC.

By share of the sample, this clone is medium-sized. The chain uses TRBV21-1 and TRBJ1-5; the D segment call TRBD1 is taken from the table without a DNA check. TRBV21-1 is a pseudogene locus. This CDR3 is built from 15 residues. The CDR3 DNA reads as TGTGCCAGCAGCAACGGACAGGAAGGCAATCAGCCCCAGCATTTT. This translates into CASSNGQEGNQPQHF.

The chain recombines TRBV7-9 with TRBJ2-2, with D perhaps TRBD1 (5 bases). V was cut by 0 bases and J by 7 bases, with 9 bases left in between. Germline CDR1 and CDR2: SEHNR and FQNEAQ (reference sequence). The CDR3 runs 14 residues. The CDR3 DNA follows: TGTGCCAGCAGCTTAGCGACAGTAAGCGGGGAGCTGTTTTTT. Its protein product is CASSLATVSGELFF.

This clone was detected only once. V gene TRBV28 combines with J gene TRBJ1-5; D is undetermined. The germline V gene encodes CDR1 MDHEN and CDR2 SYDVKM. The CDR3 is made up of 15 amino acids. Trimming took off 3 bases at V and 2 bases at J, with 11 bases between the two ends. The CDR3 is CASSFEARGNQPQHF. In DNA, the CDR3 is TGTGCCAGCAGTTTTGAGGCGCGAGGCAATCAGCCCCAGCATTTT.

The chain recombines TRBV13 with TRBJ2-1, with 14 nucleotides matching TRBD2. Germline V gene sequence: CDR1 PRHDT, CDR2 FYEKMQ (reference sequence). The CDR3 totals 20 residues. With 5 bases clipped from V and 3 bases from J, the junction kept 15 bases outside the gene matches. CDR3 sequence (DNA): TGTGCCAGCAGCCCCAAGACCGGGACTAGCGGGAGATTTGGCTACAATGAGCAGTTCTTC. Its protein product is CASSPKTGTSGRFGYNEQFF.

The table lists this clone with a count of one. This chain joins TRBV6-5 and TRBJ2-1; tentative D call: TRBD1 (6 bases). Germline V CDR1 and CDR2: MNHEY, SVGAGI. With 9 bases removed from V and 1 base from J, the gap between germline ends came to 16 bases. There are 15 residues in the CDR3. Here the CDR3 DNA reads TGTGCCAGTCGACTTTTTAGGGGGTCCTACAATGAGCAGTTCTTC. It translates to CASRLFRGSYNEQFF.

This chain joins TRBV11-2 and TRBJ1-5; TRBD1 matches 9 bases. From germline, CDR1 is SGHAT and CDR2 FQNNGV. This CDR3 has 15 amino acids. J lost 4 bases, V lost 5 bases, and 6 bases had no gene match. The CDR3, as DNA: TGTGCCAGCAGCCCAGCCGGGACAGGGAATCAGCCCCAGCATTTT. Translated: CASSPAGTGNQPQHF.